These 25 T cell receptor beta chains came from one sample sequenced in a study of memory CD4+ T cells and cytomegalovirus serostatus. Single viable CD3+CD4+CD8-CD45RO+ cells were sorted as the memory CD4+ T cells. Profiling relied on immunoSEQ multiplex PCR, and the TCRdb table lists in-frame clones only, not all of them. Of some 95,000 clones listed, 75% to 85% are singletons. The source material was memory CD4+ T cells from blood. These receptors were obtained from an adult in good health and CMV-seropositive.

V and J are TRBV6-4 and TRBJ2-7, with 9 bases that match TRBD2. The CDR3 totals 17 residues. The trim removed 11 bases at V and 0 bases at J, leaving 17 bases unmatched. Germline-derived CDR1 and CDR2 are MRHNA and SNTAGT. CDR3 sequence (DNA): TGTGCCGTCCCCCCCCTTCTAGCGGGACCCATCTCCTACGAGCAGTACTTC. Translating it yields CAVPPLLAGPISYEQYF.

As regards this clone: Within the sample, other DNA sequences also encode this same CDR3. The rearrangement joins TRBV7-2 to TRBJ1-5, with D possibly matching TRBD1 (5 bases). Germline CDR1 and CDR2: SGHTA and FQGNSA. The CDR3 is 15 amino acids. V dropped 3 bases and J dropped 4 bases, with 13 bases sitting between them. The CDR3 reads CASSLSGGGNQPQHF. CDR3 coding DNA: TGTGCCAGCAGCTTGAGTGGGGGGGGGAATCAGCCCCAGCATTTT.

This chain joins TRBV5-1 and TRBJ2-2; tentatively, D is TRBD2 (5 bases). V lost 2 bases, J lost 4 bases, and 15 bases lay in between. Germline loops: CDR1 SGHRS, CDR2 YFSETQ. The CDR3 covers 16 residues. Written as DNA, the CDR3 is TGCGCCAGCAGCTTAGTAGGCGGGCGCGGCACCGGGGAGCTGTTTTTT. Protein: CASSLVGGRGTGELFF.

The chain employs TRBV7-9 and TRBJ2-1; possibly TRBD1 or TRBD2 for D (5 bases each). This CDR3 comprises 15 residues. CDR1 is SEHNR and CDR2 is FQNEAQ in the germline V gene (reference sequence). The germline V and J ends were trimmed by 2 bases and 6 bases, with 14 bases remaining between them. The CDR3 reads CASSLRGTLLNEQFF. The DNA for the CDR3 is TGTGCCAGCAGCTTACGAGGGACCCTTCTCAATGAGCAGTTCTTC.

This chain connects TRBV9 to TRBJ2-3; TRBD2 aligns across 7 bases. Germline V gene lookup returns CDR1 SGDLS and CDR2 YYNGEE. V was clipped by 3 bases and J by 7 bases; unmatched bases: 8. The CDR3 length is 14 residues. The CDR3 protein is CASSGPSGGNTQYF. CDR3 DNA sequence: TGTGCCAGCAGCGGACCTAGCGGAGGGAATACGCAGTATTTT.

The J gene is TRBJ1-2, the V gene TRBV7-2, with D possibly being TRBD1 (6 bases). The CDR3 has 14 residues. CDR1 and CDR2 (germline): SGHTA, FQGNSA. With 2 bases removed from V and 8 bases from J, the gap between germline ends came to 15 bases. The CDR3 region has the DNA TGTGCCAGCAGCTTAAAAGGGGGGTCAGGAGGCTACACCTTC. It encodes CASSLKGGSGGYTF. Supplemented by reference TRBV7-2 and TRBJ1-2, the full variable domain reads GAGVSQSPSNKVTEKGKDVELRCDPISGHTALYWYRQSLGQGLEFLIYFQGNSAPDKSGLPSDRFSAERTGGSVSTLTIQRTQQEDSAVYLCASSLKGGSGGYTFGSGTRLTVV.

This clone was observed a few times. The V call is TRBV5-1, the J call TRBJ2-3; TRBD2 aligns across 9 bases. Germline V gives CDR1 SGHRS, CDR2 YFSETQ. The CDR3 is 14 residues long. V lost 5 bases to trimming and J lost 4 bases; unmatched junction nucleotides: 5. DNA for the CDR3: TGCGCCAGCAGGCGGGAGGGCCAGTCAGATACGCAGTATTTT. This gives the protein CASRREGQSDTQYF.

The chain is built from TRBV28 and TRBJ2-2, with D possibly being TRBD2 (6 bases). This CDR3 comprises 14 residues. The V and J ends lost 2 bases and 7 bases respectively, with 11 bases between them. In germline, CDR1 is MDHEN, CDR2 SYDVKM. Here the CDR3 reads CASSLGGKGGELFF. The CDR3 DNA reads TGTGCCAGCAGTTTAGGGGGGAAGGGCGGGGAGCTGTTTTTT.

The chain joins TRBV19 to TRBJ2-5; weak D call: TRBD1 (6 bases). CDR1 and CDR2 from the germline V gene are LNHDA and SQIVND (reference sequence). The CDR3 extends over 14 amino acids. V shed 8 bases and J shed 5 bases, with 18 bases lying between them. CDR3 protein: CASAQGSLGETQYF. CDR3 bases: TGTGCCAGTGCACAGGGAAGCTTGGGGGAGACCCAGTACTTC.

The J gene is TRBJ1-5, the V gene TRBV28; 7 bases align to TRBD1. The germline CDR1 and CDR2 sequences are MDHEN and SYDVKM. With 6 bases clipped from V and 6 bases from J, the junction kept 14 bases outside the gene matches. The CDR3 runs to 16 residues. The CDR3 nucleotides are TGTGCCAGCAGCTTAGGGGGCCCAACAGGGGTTCAGCCCCAGCATTTT. This sequence encodes CASSLGGPTGVQPQHF.

This clone was found once. This rearrangement joins TRBV7-3 to TRBJ2-2; the match to TRBD2 covers 7 bases. The V gene end was trimmed by 5 bases and the J gene end by 6 bases; junction bases not matched to a gene: 9. This CDR3 comprises 15 residues. CDR1 is SGHTA and CDR2 is FQGTGA in the germline V gene. The CDR3 region is CASSPGEGLAGELFF. The CDR3 bases are TGTGCCAGCAGCCCTGGGGAGGGCCTAGCCGGGGAGCTGTTTTTT.

The V call is TRBV7-2, the J call TRBJ1-1; TRBD1 matches 8 bases. Germline lookup yields CDR1 SGHTA and CDR2 FQGNSA. Trimming cost V 5 bases and J 1 base; bases outside gene matches: 15. The CDR3 covers 18 residues. CDR3 sequence: CASSKRTGIPPTNTEAFF. CDR3 sequence (DNA): TGTGCCAGCAGCAAAAGGACAGGGATCCCTCCTACGAACACTGAAGCTTTCTTT.

The gene calls are TRBV2 and TRBJ2-7; weak D call: TRBD1 (6 bases). This CDR3 has 13 amino acids. CDR1 is SNHLY, CDR2 FYNNEI, per germline. Trimming removed 2 bases at V and 6 bases at J, with 11 bases between. The CDR3: CASSEQGKGEQYF. CDR3 in DNA: TGTGCCAGCAGTGAACAGGGGAAAGGCGAGCAGTACTTC. Together with reference TRBV2 and TRBJ2-7, the CDR3 gives the full variable domain: EPEVTQTPSHQVTQMGQEVILRCVPISNHLYFYWYRQILGQKVEFLVSFYNNEISEKSEIFDDQFSVERPDGSNFTLKIRSTKLEDSAMYFCASSEQGKGEQYFGPGTRLTVT.

V and J are TRBV10-2 and TRBJ2-3; TRBD1 agrees at 7 bases. CDR3 length: 16 amino acids. V lost 7 bases, J lost 2 bases, and 12 bases stayed unmatched. Looked up from germline, CDR1 is WSHSY and CDR2 is SAAADI. The CDR3 protein is CASNDPGGITTDTQYF. The CDR3 DNA is TGCGCCAGCAATGACCCAGGGGGAATCACCACAGATACGCAGTATTTT.

The chain carries TRBV6-1 and TRBJ1-5; D gene ambiguous. The V end lost 2 bases, the J end lost 2 bases, and 16 bases lay between the germline ends. This CDR3 comprises 17 residues. Germline-derived CDR1 and CDR2 are MNHNS and SASEGT. The CDR3 spells CASSETLPGSGNQPQHF. The CDR3 region has the DNA TGTGCCAGCAGTGAAACACTACCGGGGTCCGGCAATCAGCCCCAGCATTTT.

The CDR3 sequence is CARGTGGGVDTQYF. The CDR3 DNA reads TGTGCCCGGGGGACAGGGGGTGGGGTAGATACGCAGTATTTT. V is TRBV30 and J is TRBJ2-3; TRBD1 matches 11 bases. The CDR3 has 14 residues. CDR1 is GTSNPN and CDR2 is SVGIG in the germline V gene (reference sequence). Trimming cost V 8 bases and J 5 bases; bases outside gene matches: 9. Looking up the rest from reference TRBV30 and TRBJ2-3 gives the full variable domain: SQTIHQWPATLVQPVGSPLSLECTVEGTSNPNLYWYRQAAGRGLQLLFYSVGIGQISSEVPQNLSASRPQDRQFILSSKKLLLSDSGFYLCARGTGGGVDTQYFGPGTRLTVL.

This clone has just a few counts. Here the CDR3 reads CASSSGTASYEQYF. The CDR3 nucleotides are TGTGCCAGCAGTTCCGGGACAGCTTCTTACGAGCAGTACTTC. V is TRBV2 and J is TRBJ2-7; 7 bases align to TRBD1. The CDR3 extends over 14 amino acids. Germline CDR1 and CDR2: SNHLY and FYNNEI. V shed 5 bases, J shed 4 bases, and the junction held 8 bases outside the gene matches. The complete variable domain, with remaining parts taken from reference TRBV2 and TRBJ2-7, reads EPEVTQTPSHQVTQMGQEVILRCVPISNHLYFYWYRQILGQKVEFLVSFYNNEISEKSEIFDDQFSVERPDGSNFTLKIRSTKLEDSAMYFCASSSGTASYEQYFGPGTRLTVT.

The V and J genes are TRBV28 and TRBJ2-1, with a possible D match to TRBD2 (6 bases). CDR3 size: 16 residues. The germline V gene encodes CDR1 MDHEN and CDR2 SYDVKM. Trimming stripped 6 bases from V and 7 bases from J, with 22 bases between. This CDR3 is CASSTPGLGVRNEQFF. The CDR3, as DNA: TGTGCCAGCAGCACCCCGGGACTGGGGGTGAGAAATGAGCAGTTCTTC.

This clone appeared a few times. J is TRBJ2-2 and V is TRBV7-3, with no clear D. V shed 4 bases and J shed 3 bases, with 9 bases lying between them. CDR1 is SGHTA and CDR2 is FQGTGA in the germline V gene. This CDR3 has 14 residues. For the CDR3, the DNA is TGTGCCAGCAGCTCCCGGTTGGACACCGGGGAGCTGTTTTTT. Translation gives CASSSRLDTGELFF.

The genes are TRBV7-2 and TRBJ1-2; D is unresolved. The CDR3 has 14 amino acids. Germline V lookup: CDR1 SGHTA, CDR2 FQGNSA. V lost 3 bases, J lost 3 bases, and 11 bases lay in between. The CDR3 DNA follows: TGTGCCAGCAGCTTGGGAGGGCAGTACTATGGCTACACCTTC. Amino acids: CASSLGGQYYGYTF.

This CDR3 is CASSLWAVSNEQFF. The CDR3 bases are TGTGCCAGCAGCTTATGGGCGGTTTCCAATGAGCAGTTCTTC. The gene calls are TRBV13 and TRBJ2-1; D call uncertain. Germline V lookup: CDR1 PRHDT, CDR2 FYEKMQ (reference sequence). The V gene lost 2 bases and the J gene lost 6 bases, with 11 bases spanning the gap. CDR3 size: 14 residues.

The rearrangement joins TRBV5-4 to TRBJ2-1; 7 bases align to TRBD1. The germline CDR1 and CDR2 sequences are SGHNT and YYREEE (reference sequence). The length of the CDR3 is 14 residues. V shed 1 base, J shed 5 bases, and the junction held 3 bases outside the gene matches. The CDR3 DNA sequence: TGTGCCAGCAGCTTGAGGGACAGCAACAATGAGCAGTTCTTC. This gives the protein CASSLRDSNNEQFF.

V is TRBV19 and J is TRBJ1-4, with D maybe TRBD1 (6 bases). Germline values: CDR1 LNHDA, CDR2 SQIVND (reference sequence). V was trimmed by 5 bases and J by 4 bases, leaving 23 bases between them. The CDR3 sequence is 18 residues long. The CDR3 DNA follows: TGTGCCAGTAGTTCAACCCACCCCCCAGGGGTGGGTAATGAAAAACTGTTTTTT. Protein product: CASSSTHPPGVGNEKLFF.

This chain links TRBV6-5 with TRBJ1-5, with 7 bases aligning to TRBD1. This CDR3 is built from 15 residues. Trimming took 6 bases from V and 2 from J; bases not matched to a gene: 7. Per the germline V gene, CDR1 is MNHEY and CDR2 is SVGAGI. The CDR3 here is CASRVRGQGNQPQHF. DNA of the CDR3: TGTGCCAGCAGGGTTAGGGGGCAAGGCAATCAGCCCCAGCATTTT.

This chain links TRBV2 with TRBJ2-2; 9 bases map to TRBD1. CDR1 and CDR2 from the germline V gene are SNHLY and FYNNEI. The CDR3 spans 16 residues. V shed 5 bases and J 0 bases; nucleotides not matched to a gene: 4. The CDR3 nucleotides are TGTGCCAGCAGTCCAACAGGGGGCGCGAACACCGGGGAGCTGTTTTTT. Translation gives CASSPTGGANTGELFF.